The source of this T cell receptor beta chain is a study of CD8 T cells in ankylosing spondylitis. Quantitative 5'-RACE with molecular barcodes produced the TCR beta libraries. TCRdb re-called the 5' RACE reads with MiXCR, one entry per CDR3 protein. This sample has about 24,000 distinct CDR3 sequences, with less than 20% found just once. Overall study results and limits: It was reported that disease-linked clones were significantly enriched in matched ankylosing spondylitis synovial fluid. Several of the motif variants were reported before in synovial fluid and blood from reactive arthritis.

This clonotype was observed a handful of times. Its matching antigen is unknown. The CDR3 extends over 15 amino acids. V lost 0 bases, J lost 4 bases, and 8 bases lay in between. CDR1 is SGHRS and CDR2 is YFSETQ in the germline V gene. The sample consisted of blood. The genes are TRBV5-1 and TRBJ2-6; unclear D gene. The receptor was isolated from a male donor with ankylosing spondylitis or in good health (not recorded which). The CDR3: CASSLVLAGANVLTF. In DNA, the CDR3 is TGCGCCAGCAGCTTGGTACTGGCGGGGGCCAACGTCCTGACTTTC.